This T cell receptor (beta chain) was documented in a study of Ad26.COV2.S vaccination and SARS-CoV-2 variants. Background on the study: Ad26.COV2.S given intramuscularly, once or twice 56 days apart.

As to treatment: about 20 received Ad26.COV2.S at low or high dose, single or two shots; a few received placebo; per-sample allocation not given. Samples came from day 63 after the first vaccine or placebo injection. Germline CDR1 MNHEY, CDR2 SVGAGI. The V gene lost 6 bases and the J gene lost 3 bases, with 14 bases spanning the gap. The CDR3 totals 14 residues. Assay used: immunoSEQ multiplex PCR; TCRdb lists only in-frame clones, some missing. Here the sample spans around 450,000 clones, approximately 89% being singletons. This sequence joins TRBV6-5 and TRBJ1-2, with D possibly being TRBD1 (6 bases). This sequence originates from a person between 18 and 60 years old who received the Ad26.COV2.S COVID-19 vaccine or a placebo. Sequenced here: peripheral blood, sampled in a trial of Ad26.COV2.S vaccine versus placebo. CDR3 protein: CASSPQGIYYGYTF. The CDR3 coding sequence is TGTGCCAGCAGCCCACAGGGAATTTACTATGGCTACACCTTC.